The 18 T cell receptor beta chains listed next were all sequenced from one sample in a study of Tregs in tolerant kidney transplant recipients (dated by TCRdb to between 2019 and 2020). The library relied on the immunoSEQ multiplex PCR assay. TCRdb stores this immuneACCESS table with in-frame sequences only. Part of the clones is absent; in the studies checked, under half of the shortfall reflects unresolved V genes, and no reason is known for the rest. Here the sample has around 230,000 clones; approximately 84% occur a single time. The top ten clones comprise over 0.5% of the sample. The source material was CD4+ T cells from blood. These receptors all stem from a human donor in good health.

This clone was counted once. The chain is built from TRBV18 and TRBJ2-5, with 10 nucleotides matching TRBD2. This CDR3 is 15 amino acids long. The V gene's germline CDR1 is KGHSH and CDR2 LQKENI. The V segment lost 6 bases and the J segment 0 bases; nucleotides outside the gene matches: 4. The CDR3 bases are TGTGCCAGCTCTGGTAGCGGGGGGTACCAAGAGACCCAGTACTTC. Amino acids: CASSGSGGYQETQYF.

The gene calls are TRBV30 and TRBJ1-2; possibly TRBD1 for D (5 bases). Trimming shortened V by 3 bases and J by 5 bases, and 19 bases separated the two germline ends. The CDR3 contains 15 residues. The germline V gene has CDR1 GTSNPN and CDR2 SVGIG (reference sequence). This CDR3 is CAWSVAGRVVYGYTF. DNA for the CDR3: TGTGCCTGGAGCGTAGCAGGGAGAGTTGTTTATGGCTACACCTTC.

V is TRBV18 and J is TRBJ2-7; perhaps TRBD2 as D (5 bases). Looked up from germline, CDR1 is KGHSH and CDR2 is LQKENI. Between the trimmed V and J ends, which lost 1 base and 3 bases, there was a span of 7 bases. The CDR3 totals 13 residues. In nucleotides, the CDR3 is TGTGCCAGCTCACCACTCGAGGGCTACGAGCAGTACTTC. Protein sequence: CASSPLEGYEQYF. The whole variable domain, filled in from reference TRBV18 and TRBJ2-7, reads NAGVMQNPRHLVRRRGQEARLRCSPMKGHSHVYWYRQLPEEGLKFMVYLQKENIIDESGMPKERFSAEFPKEGPSILRIQQVVRGDSAAYFCASSPLEGYEQYFGPGTRLTVT.

A word on this clone: This same CDR3 is encoded by further DNA sequences in the sample. The V gene is TRBV6-5, the J gene TRBJ1-1, with 8 bases matching TRBD1. V lost 4 bases and J lost 14; bases outside the gene matches: 9. This CDR3 is built from 12 residues. CDR1 is MNHEY and CDR2 is SVGAGI in the germline V gene. Written as DNA, the CDR3 is TGTGCCAGCAGTTCCGGACAGGGAAGTCCCTTCTTT. It is translated as CASSSGQGSPFF.

V gene TRBV4-1 combines with J gene TRBJ1-1; 7 nucleotides align to TRBD1. With V trimmed by 0 bases and J by 1 base, 14 bases remained unmatched. The length of the CDR3 is 19 residues. CDR1 MGHRA and CDR2 YSYEKL come from the germline V gene. The CDR3 DNA reads TGCGCCAGCAGCCAAGATCCGGCAGGGGGTCGTTTTAAGAACACTGAAGCTTTCTTT. It yields the protein CASSQDPAGGRFKNTEAFF.

V and J are TRBV19 and TRBJ2-7, with D perhaps TRBD1 (6 bases). CDR1 and CDR2 from the germline V gene are LNHDA and SQIVND (reference sequence). CDR3 size: 16 residues. Between the trimmed V and J ends, which lost 3 bases and 1 base, there was a span of 16 bases. This chain's CDR3 is CASSIIGQKESYEQYF. CDR3 in DNA: TGTGCCAGTAGTATCATAGGACAGAAGGAGTCCTACGAGCAGTACTTC. The variable domain in full, with the rest retrieved from reference TRBV19 and TRBJ2-7, is DGGITQSPKYLFRKEGQNVTLSCEQNLNHDAMYWYRQDPGQGLRLIYYSQIVNDFQKGDIAEGYSVSREKKESFPLTVTSAQKNPTAFYLCASSIIGQKESYEQYFGPGTRLTVT.

The chain uses TRBV4-2 and TRBJ1-2, with TRBD1 as a possible D gene (6 bases). Per germline, CDR1 LGHNA and CDR2 YNFKEQ. V lost 2 bases and J 2 bases, leaving 12 bases between the germline ends. The CDR3 contains 15 residues. CDR3 coding DNA: TGTGCCAGCAGCCAAAGAAACAGGGAAAACTATGGCTACACCTTC. This codes for CASSQRNRENYGYTF.

The rearrangement links TRBV7-8 to TRBJ1-1, with a tentative D call TRBD1 (6 bases). Trimming pared 1 base from V and 5 bases from J, leaving 14 bases between. The CDR3 length is 15 residues. The germline gives CDR1 SGHVS, CDR2 FQNEAQ. The CDR3 region has the DNA TGTGCCAGCAGCTTAGAACAGGGAGGATGGACTGAAGCTTTCTTT. This translates into CASSLEQGGWTEAFF.

This chain uses TRBV23-1 with TRBJ1-1; no firm D call. TRBV23-1 is recorded as an ORF, its role being uncertain. The CDR3 has 15 residues. The ends were cut back, 7 bases at V and 1 base at J, with 16 bases in the middle. CDR3 amino acids: CASTLVLAGNTEAFF. CDR3 DNA sequence: TGCGCCAGCACCTTGGTACTGGCTGGGAACACTGAAGCTTTCTTT.

V gene TRBV10-3 combines with J gene TRBJ1-1, with a tentative D call TRBD1 (5 bases). The CDR3 covers 15 residues. Germline lookup yields CDR1 ENHRY and CDR2 SYGVKD. The V end lost 3 bases, the J end lost 1 base, and 12 bases lay between the germline ends. The CDR3 DNA reads as TGTGCCATCAGTGACCGGACATACTCGAACACTGAAGCTTTCTTT. Its protein product is CAISDRTYSNTEAFF.

This clone was observed a few times. The rearrangement uses TRBV6-5 and TRBJ1-5; the D is unclear. The germline V gene encodes CDR1 MNHEY and CDR2 SVGAGI. The V end lost 5 bases, the J end lost 7 bases, and 15 bases lay between the germline ends. CDR3 size: 14 residues. This CDR3 reads CASSLKPGGQPQHF. In DNA, the CDR3 is TGTGCCAGCAGTCTCAAACCCGGTGGACAGCCCCAGCATTTT.

The V call is TRBV19, the J call TRBJ2-7; 10 bases fit TRBD1. Germline V gene data show CDR1 as LNHDA and CDR2 as SQIVND (reference sequence). There are 12 residues in the CDR3. Trimming cost V 9 bases and J 3 bases; bases outside gene matches: 2. The CDR3 here is CASGQGVYEQYF. The DNA for the CDR3 is TGTGCCAGCGGACAGGGGGTCTACGAGCAGTACTTC.

The chain links TRBV7-8 to TRBJ1-5, with 8 bases identical to TRBD1. Germline-derived CDR1 and CDR2 are SGHVS and FQNEAQ. CDR3 length: 18 residues. V lost 5 bases, J lost 1 base, and 13 bases stayed unmatched. The CDR3 loop reads CASSIGWAGGLSNQPQHF. CDR3 nucleotide sequence: TGTGCCAGCAGCATTGGCTGGGCAGGGGGCCTGAGCAATCAGCCCCAGCATTTT.

V usage is TRBV19 and J usage is TRBJ2-2; D uncertain. This CDR3 comprises 12 residues. In germline, CDR1 is LNHDA, CDR2 SQIVND (reference sequence). Trimming removed 4 bases at V and 4 bases at J, with 4 bases between. The CDR3 region has the DNA TGTGCCAGTAGTAAGGGCACCGGGGAGCTGTTTTTT. Protein sequence: CASSKGTGELFF.

The chain recombines TRBV9 with TRBJ2-3; D might be TRBD2 (7 bases). CDR3 length: 18 amino acids. CDR1 SGDLS and CDR2 YYNGEE come from the germline V gene. Trimming removed 0 bases from V and 4 bases from J, with 21 bases in between. This CDR3 reads CASSVDRGANWGPDTQYF. CDR3 DNA sequence: TGTGCCAGCAGCGTAGATCGGGGGGCCAATTGGGGTCCAGATACGCAGTATTTT.

The gene calls are TRBV11-3 and TRBJ2-1; a possible D gene is TRBD2 (5 bases). Germline values: CDR1 SGHNT, CDR2 YENEEA. V was shortened by 6 bases and J by 1 base, with 10 bases between the two germline ends. The CDR3 runs 14 residues. CDR3 sequence reads: CASSPSWSYNEQFF. The CDR3 DNA reads as TGTGCCAGCAGTCCTAGCTGGTCCTACAATGAGCAGTTCTTC.

This clone was observed a handful of times. The CDR3 region is CASSLAGSGYSYEQYF. The CDR3 nucleotides are TGCGCCAGCAGCTTGGCCGGCAGTGGCTACTCCTACGAGCAGTACTTC. J is TRBJ2-7 and V is TRBV5-1; D call uncertain. The CDR3 extends over 16 amino acids. Germline values: CDR1 SGHRS, CDR2 YFSETQ. The V and J ends lost 0 bases and 0 bases respectively, with 13 bases between them.

The chain carries TRBV18 and TRBJ1-1, with D possibly TRBD1 on 5 matching bases. The CDR3 covers 17 residues. The V end was cut by 0 bases, the J end by 5 bases, with 19 bases between. Germline V lookup: CDR1 KGHSH, CDR2 LQKENI. CDR3 bases: TGTGCCAGCTCACCACCTCTAGGGGAGGGACGAAGGACTGAAGCTTTCTTT. As protein: CASSPPLGEGRRTEAFF.